A single sample is the source of the 31 T cell receptor beta chains below, sequenced in a study of T cell responses to AZD1222 COVID-19 vaccine. Profiled with immunoSEQ multiplex PCR; TCRdb holds only in-frame clones, not every one. Of some 40,000 clones listed, around 80% are singletons. The material was peripheral blood, obtained on day 0 of AZD1222 vaccination. Receptor source: an adult in good health.

The V and J genes are TRBV5-4 and TRBJ1-2, with D maybe TRBD1 (6 bases). Trimming removed 4 bases at V and 3 bases at J, with 16 bases between. CDR3 size: 15 residues. Germline V lookup: CDR1 SGHNT, CDR2 YYREEE (reference sequence). CDR3 protein: CASSHSDRYHYGYTF. CDR3 in DNA: TGTGCCAGCAGCCACTCTGACAGGTATCACTATGGCTACACCTTC.

This chain joins TRBV19 and TRBJ2-3; 7 bases align to TRBD1. Trimming at V came to 4 bases and at J to 4 bases, leaving 8 bases not matched to a gene. The CDR3 contains 15 residues. CDR1 and CDR2 (germline): LNHDA, SQIVND (reference sequence). CDR3: CASSTGQRNADTQYF. The CDR3 DNA reads TGTGCCAGTAGTACGGGACAGAGGAACGCAGATACGCAGTATTTT. The entire variable domain, with the rest obtained from reference TRBV19 and TRBJ2-3, is as follows: DGGITQSPKYLFRKEGQNVTLSCEQNLNHDAMYWYRQDPGQGLRLIYYSQIVNDFQKGDIAEGYSVSREKKESFPLTVTSAQKNPTAFYLCASSTGQRNADTQYFGPGTRLTVL.

The chain is built from TRBV27 and TRBJ1-6; 11 bases match TRBD1. The CDR3 runs to 15 residues. Per germline, CDR1 MNHEY and CDR2 SMNVEV (reference sequence). The J segment lost 10 bases and the V segment lost 4 bases, leaving 6 bases of the junction unmatched. The CDR3 spells CASSYQGQGVSPLHF. The CDR3 DNA is TGTGCCAGCAGTTACCAGGGACAGGGGGTATCACCCCTCCACTTT.

The J gene is TRBJ2-5, the V gene TRBV19; a possible D gene is TRBD2 (6 bases). There are 13 residues in the CDR3. The germline gives CDR1 LNHDA, CDR2 SQIVND (reference sequence). Trimming took off 4 bases at V and 2 bases at J, with 8 bases between the two ends. The chain's CDR3 is CASSTGTQETQYF. In DNA, the CDR3 is TGTGCCAGTAGTACGGGGACTCAAGAGACCCAGTACTTC.

J is TRBJ2-7 and V is TRBV11-2; D may be TRBD1 (5 bases). CDR1 is SGHAT and CDR2 is FQNNGV in the germline V gene. Trimming stripped 6 bases from V and 6 bases from J, with 12 bases between. The CDR3 has 12 residues. The CDR3 DNA reads as TGTGCCAGCAGACAAGACAGCCCCGAGCAGTACTTC. Its protein product is CASRQDSPEQYF.

The chain uses TRBV11-3 and TRBJ1-1; a possible D gene is TRBD1 (5 bases). Trimming took 2 bases from V and 1 from J, leaving 8 bases between them. CDR3 size: 14 residues. Germline V gives CDR1 SGHNT, CDR2 YENEEA. This CDR3 reads CASSLSRGNTEAFF. In DNA, the CDR3 is TGTGCCAGCAGCTTATCTAGGGGGAACACTGAAGCTTTCTTT.

The chain carries TRBV2 and TRBJ2-5, with a possible D match to TRBD2 (6 bases). Germline CDR1 SNHLY, CDR2 FYNNEI. The CDR3 runs to 15 residues. V shed 6 bases and J shed 5 bases, with 19 bases lying between them. CDR3 loop: CASSPGPTRDETQYF. In nucleotides, the CDR3 is TGTGCCAGCAGCCCGGGACCCACGCGGGACGAGACCCAGTACTTC. Combining the CDR3 with reference TRBV2 and TRBJ2-5 gives the whole variable domain EPEVTQTPSHQVTQMGQEVILRCVPISNHLYFYWYRQILGQKVEFLVSFYNNEISEKSEIFDDQFSVERPDGSNFTLKIRSTKLEDSAMYFCASSPGPTRDETQYFGPGTRLLVL.

The CDR3 protein is CASSYSNSGNQPQHF. The CDR3, as DNA: TGTGCCAGCAGTTACTCGAATTCGGGAAATCAGCCCCAGCATTTT. The V gene is TRBV6-6, the J gene TRBJ1-5; D not resolved. CDR3 length equals 15 residues. Looked up from germline, CDR1 is MNHNY and CDR2 is SVGAGI (reference sequence). V lost 0 bases and J 4 bases, leaving 10 bases between the germline ends.

The table lists this clone with a few counts. The chain uses TRBV9 and TRBJ1-2; D gene unclear. Trimming left V 3 bases short and J 8 bases short, with 11 bases between. The CDR3 contains 12 residues. Per the germline V gene, CDR1 is SGDLS and CDR2 is YYNGEE. This CDR3 is CASSAWKDGYTF. The CDR3 region has the DNA TGTGCCAGCAGCGCCTGGAAGGACGGCTACACCTTC.

J is TRBJ1-4 and V is TRBV3-1 (or the pseudogene TRBV3-2); D uncertain. Germline V gene data show CDR1 as LGHDT and CDR2 as YNNKEL (reference sequence). The CDR3 is 13 residues long. Deletions cut 1 base from V and 8 bases from J, with 8 bases between. Here the CDR3 DNA reads TGTGCCAGCAGCCAAGGAGGAGAGGAAAAACTGTTTTTT. Residues: CASSQGGEEKLFF.

This chain uses TRBV2 with TRBJ1-2; no reliable D call. The ends were cut back, 1 base at V and 8 bases at J, with 20 bases in the middle. CDR1 SNHLY and CDR2 FYNNEI come from the germline V gene. The CDR3 extends over 16 amino acids. The CDR3 region has the DNA TGTGCCAGCAGTGAAGTGAAATCTACCTCCTACCCCGGCTACACCTTC. This gives the protein CASSEVKSTSYPGYTF.

The chain has TRBV6-1 and TRBJ1-1; unclear D gene. The CDR3 runs to 15 residues. With 3 bases removed from V and 0 bases from J, the gap between germline ends came to 11 bases. In germline, CDR1 is MNHNS, CDR2 SASEGT. CDR3: CASSETEWMNTEAFF. CDR3 DNA sequence: TGTGCCAGCAGTGAGACGGAATGGATGAACACTGAAGCTTTCTTT.

The V call is TRBV7-2, the J call TRBJ2-3; 7 nucleotides align to TRBD1. Unmatched junction bases numbered 5, after V lost 1 base and J lost 1 base. Germline V gene data show CDR1 as SGHTA and CDR2 as FQGNSA. CDR3 size: 16 residues. Written as DNA, the CDR3 is TGTGCCAGCAGCTTAGAACAGGGGCTGCGCACAGATACGCAGTATTTT. Translating gives CASSLEQGLRTDTQYF.

This chain connects TRBV19 to TRBJ1-5, with 7 positions matching TRBD1. V was clipped by 0 bases and J by 2 bases; unmatched bases: 1. CDR1 and CDR2 from the germline V gene are LNHDA and SQIVND (reference sequence). The CDR3 length is 15 residues. The CDR3 loop is CASSIDRGGNQPQHF. CDR3 nucleotide sequence: TGTGCCAGTAGTATAGACAGGGGGGGCAATCAGCCCCAGCATTTT.

The V gene is TRBV5-6, the J gene TRBJ1-4; 9 bases line up with TRBD1. Germline CDR1 and CDR2: SGHDT and YYEEEE. The V segment lost 5 bases and the J segment 5 bases; nucleotides outside the gene matches: 7. The CDR3 extends over 15 amino acids. CDR3 sequence reads: CASRLQGAVNEKLFF. Here the CDR3 DNA reads TGTGCCAGCAGGCTACAGGGGGCGGTGAATGAAAAACTGTTTTTT. The whole variable domain, remainder taken from reference TRBV5-6 and TRBJ1-4, is DAGVTQSPTHLIKTRGQQVTLRCSPKSGHDTVSWYQQALGQGPQFIFQYYEEEERQRGNFPDRFSGHQFPNYSSELNVNALLLGDSALYLCASRLQGAVNEKLFFGSGTQLSVL.

The J gene is TRBJ2-7, the V gene TRBV19, with D hard to call. The CDR3 has 14 amino acids. Germline V gene data show CDR1 as LNHDA and CDR2 as SQIVND (reference sequence). Trimming pared 2 bases from V and 4 bases from J, leaving 12 bases between. The CDR3 bases are TGTGCCAGTAGTATAAGGCAGCCACCTTACGAGCAGTACTTC. Protein product: CASSIRQPPYEQYF.

This chain uses TRBV12-3 or TRBV12-4 with TRBJ2-7; the match to TRBD1 covers 8 bases. CDR3 size: 13 residues. J was trimmed by 6 bases and V by 6 bases; bases with no gene match: 7. The CDR3, as DNA: TGTGCCAGCAGCTTGACAGGGGTGGGCGAGCAGTACTTC. As protein: CASSLTGVGEQYF.

V is TRBV5-1 and J is TRBJ1-1; D ambiguous. Deletions cut 5 bases from V and 1 base from J, with 15 bases between. Germline CDR1 SGHRS, CDR2 YFSETQ. The CDR3 consists of 15 residues. In nucleotides, the CDR3 is TGCGCCAGCAGGACGGACGCTTCCCAGAACACTGAAGCTTTCTTT. It specifies CASRTDASQNTEAFF.

The V call is TRBV19, the J call TRBJ1-4; tentatively, D is TRBD1 (6 bases). The CDR3 runs 15 residues. V was trimmed by 5 bases and J by 7 bases, leaving 17 bases between them. Germline lookup yields CDR1 LNHDA and CDR2 SQIVND (reference sequence). Here the CDR3 DNA reads TGTGCCAGTAGTCCGGACAGAAGGGTGGTTGAAAAACTGTTTTTT. Amino acids: CASSPDRRVVEKLFF.

V and J are TRBV6-1 and TRBJ2-3; 10 bases match TRBD2. CDR1 is MNHNS and CDR2 is SASEGT in the germline V gene. The length of the CDR3 is 17 residues. The J segment lost 5 bases and the V segment lost 0 bases, leaving 8 bases of the junction unmatched. CDR3 DNA sequence: TGTGCCAGCAGTGAAGCGAATAGCGGGGGGTTCGGAGATACGCAGTATTTT. Protein product: CASSEANSGGFGDTQYF.

V gene TRBV28 combines with J gene TRBJ2-7, with D perhaps given as TRBD1 or TRBD2 (5 bases each). The CDR3 loop spans 14 amino acids. CDR1 and CDR2 (germline): MDHEN, SYDVKM. With 5 bases removed from V and 2 bases from J, the gap between germline ends came to 13 bases. The CDR3 nucleotides read TGTGCCAGCAGTGCCCCCGGGACGGCCTACGAGCAGTACTTC. Its translation: CASSAPGTAYEQYF.

The DNA for the CDR3 is TGTGCCAGCAGCTTAGAGAGGGTGCTCTATGGCTACACCTTC. Translating it yields CASSLERVLYGYTF. This chain uses TRBV7-9 with TRBJ1-2, with unresolved D. Germline V gene data show CDR1 as SEHNR and CDR2 as FQNEAQ (reference sequence). V was shortened by 1 base and J by 4 bases, with 10 bases between the two germline ends. The CDR3 spans 14 residues.

The V and J genes are TRBV5-8 and TRBJ2-7; tentatively, D is TRBD2 (6 bases). Trimming cost V 7 bases and J 0 bases, with 14 bases left between them. Per the germline V gene, CDR1 is SGHTS and CDR2 is YDEGEE. The CDR3 sequence is 14 residues long. The CDR3, as DNA: TGTGCCAGCGGAACCGGGACTTACTCCTACGAGCAGTACTTC. It yields the protein CASGTGTYSYEQYF.

The V gene is TRBV19, the J gene TRBJ2-3; D call uncertain. CDR3 length: 14 amino acids. From germline, CDR1 is LNHDA and CDR2 SQIVND (reference sequence). The V gene lost 7 bases and the J gene lost 2 bases, with 13 bases spanning the gap. Written as DNA, the CDR3 is TGTGCCAGTACCTCCCCGGCCCTCACAGATACGCAGTATTTT. Protein product: CASTSPALTDTQYF.

The chain has TRBV7-2 and TRBJ1-5; no clear D. Germline lookup yields CDR1 SGHTA and CDR2 FQGNSA. Trimming removed 2 bases at V and 7 bases at J, with 9 bases between. The CDR3 spans 13 residues. CDR3 DNA sequence: TGTGCCAGCAGCTTAACCTGGAGCCAGCCCCAGCATTTT. Translating gives CASSLTWSQPQHF.

The chain recombines TRBV7-2 with TRBJ2-6; the D is unclear. The germline V gene has CDR1 SGHTA and CDR2 FQGNSA. The CDR3 consists of 13 residues. V lost 3 bases and J lost 3, with 3 bases in between. The CDR3 sequence is CASSFFGANVLTF. The CDR3 DNA is TGTGCCAGCAGCTTTTTTGGGGCCAACGTCCTGACTTTC. The complete variable domain, with remaining parts taken from reference TRBV7-2 and TRBJ2-6, reads GAGVSQSPSNKVTEKGKDVELRCDPISGHTALYWYRQSLGQGLEFLIYFQGNSAPDKSGLPSDRFSAERTGGSVSTLTIQRTQQEDSAVYLCASSFFGANVLTFGAGSRLTVL.

V and J are TRBV27 and TRBJ2-3; D is undetermined. This CDR3 spans 14 amino acids. Per the germline V gene, CDR1 is MNHEY and CDR2 is SMNVEV (reference sequence). Trimming removed 5 bases from V and 2 bases from J, with 11 bases in between. Here the CDR3 reads CASSQAENTDTQYF. The CDR3 DNA is TGTGCCAGCAGTCAGGCAGAGAACACAGATACGCAGTATTTT.

The V gene is TRBV5-1, the J gene TRBJ1-1, with D unresolved. V was pared by 7 bases and J by 0 bases, with 10 bases between. This CDR3 has 13 residues. The germline CDR1 and CDR2 sequences are SGHRS and YFSETQ. The chain's CDR3 is CASGPLVNTEAFF. The CDR3 nucleotides are TGCGCCAGCGGTCCTCTGGTGAACACTGAAGCTTTCTTT. The variable domain in full, with the rest retrieved from reference TRBV5-1 and TRBJ1-1, is KAGVTQTPRYLIKTRGQQVTLSCSPISGHRSVSWYQQTPGQGLQFLFEYFSETQRNKGNFPGRFSGRQFSNSRSEMNVSTLELGDSALYLCASGPLVNTEAFFGQGTRLTVV.

DNA for the CDR3: TGTGCCAGCAACCCTGGGACCTTCAAACCGCGTGAGCAGTTCTTC. This codes for CASNPGTFKPREQFF. The rearrangement links TRBV6-5 to TRBJ2-1; possibly TRBD1 or TRBD2 for D (5 bases each). The germline V gene encodes CDR1 MNHEY and CDR2 SVGAGI. The CDR3 sequence is 15 residues long. V was shortened by 7 bases and J by 9 bases, with 22 bases between the two germline ends.

This chain joins TRBV28 and TRBJ2-5; D gene unclear. CDR3 length: 13 amino acids. V shed 5 bases and J shed 2 bases, with 9 bases lying between them. The germline CDR1 and CDR2 sequences are MDHEN and SYDVKM. CDR3 amino acids: CASSPQGQETQYF. The CDR3 region has the DNA TGTGCCAGCAGTCCCCAAGGACAAGAGACCCAGTACTTC.

The chain joins TRBV15 to TRBJ1-4; 8 bases are a match to TRBD1. V dropped 1 base and J dropped 5; count of bases not matched to a gene: 0. The CDR3 spans 14 residues. The germline V gene has CDR1 LNHNV and CDR2 YYDKDF (reference sequence). CDR3 loop: CATSRGQGNEKLFF. The CDR3 nucleotides are TGTGCCACCAGCAGAGGACAGGGGAATGAAAAACTGTTTTTT.